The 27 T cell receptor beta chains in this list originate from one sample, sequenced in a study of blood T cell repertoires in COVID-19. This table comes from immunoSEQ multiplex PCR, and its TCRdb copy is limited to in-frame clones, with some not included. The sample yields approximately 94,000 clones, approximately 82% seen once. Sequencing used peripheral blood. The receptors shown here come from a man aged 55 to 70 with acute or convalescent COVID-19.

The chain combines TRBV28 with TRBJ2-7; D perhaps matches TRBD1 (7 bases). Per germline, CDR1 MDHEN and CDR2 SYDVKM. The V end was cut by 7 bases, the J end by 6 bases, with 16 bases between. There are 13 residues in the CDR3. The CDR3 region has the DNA TGTGCCAGCAACCGGGGGACAGTTGGCGAGCAGTACGTC. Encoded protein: CASNRGTVGEQYV.

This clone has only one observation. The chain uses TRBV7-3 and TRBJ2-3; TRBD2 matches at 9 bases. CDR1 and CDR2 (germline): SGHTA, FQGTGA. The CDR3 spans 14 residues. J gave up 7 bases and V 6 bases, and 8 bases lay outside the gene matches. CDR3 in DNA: TGTGCCAGCAGGTCACTCGCGGGGGGGAATACGCAGTATTTT. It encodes CASRSLAGGNTQYF.

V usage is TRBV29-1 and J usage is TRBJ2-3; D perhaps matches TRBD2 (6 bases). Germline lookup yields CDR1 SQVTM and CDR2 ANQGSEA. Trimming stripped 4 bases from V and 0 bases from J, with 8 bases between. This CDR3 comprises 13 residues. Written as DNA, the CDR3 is TGCAGCGTTGGGAGGGACAGCACAGATACGCAGTATTTT. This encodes CSVGRDSTDTQYF.

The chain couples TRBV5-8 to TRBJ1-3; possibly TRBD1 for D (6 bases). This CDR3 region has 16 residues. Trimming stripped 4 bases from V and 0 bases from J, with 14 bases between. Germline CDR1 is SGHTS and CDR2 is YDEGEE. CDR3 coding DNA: TGTGCCAGCAGCCCGGGACACCGCCACTCTGGAAACACCATATATTTT. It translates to CASSPGHRHSGNTIYF.

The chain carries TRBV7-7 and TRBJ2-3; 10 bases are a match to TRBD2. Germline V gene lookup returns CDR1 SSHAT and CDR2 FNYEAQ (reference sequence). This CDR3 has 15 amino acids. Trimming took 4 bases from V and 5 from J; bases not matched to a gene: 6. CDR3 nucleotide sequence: TGTGCCAGCAGCTCTAGCGGGAGTCTGGTAGATACGCAGTATTTT. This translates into CASSSSGSLVDTQYF.

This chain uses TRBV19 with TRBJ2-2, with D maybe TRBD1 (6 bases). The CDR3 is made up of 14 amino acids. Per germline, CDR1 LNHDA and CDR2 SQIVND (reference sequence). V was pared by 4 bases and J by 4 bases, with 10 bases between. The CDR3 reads CASSTGVVTGELFF. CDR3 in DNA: TGTGCCAGTAGTACAGGGGTAGTCACCGGGGAGCTGTTTTTT.

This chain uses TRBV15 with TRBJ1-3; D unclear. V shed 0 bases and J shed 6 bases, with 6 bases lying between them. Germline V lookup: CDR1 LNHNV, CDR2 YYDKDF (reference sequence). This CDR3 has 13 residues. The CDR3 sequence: CATSRDLINTIYF. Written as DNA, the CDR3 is TGTGCCACCAGCAGAGATCTAATAAACACCATATATTTT.

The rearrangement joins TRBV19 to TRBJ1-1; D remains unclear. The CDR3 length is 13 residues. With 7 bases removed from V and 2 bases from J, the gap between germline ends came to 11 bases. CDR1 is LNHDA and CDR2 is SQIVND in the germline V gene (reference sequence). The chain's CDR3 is CASIGVENTEAFF. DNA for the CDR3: TGTGCCAGTATTGGAGTAGAAAACACTGAAGCTTTCTTT.

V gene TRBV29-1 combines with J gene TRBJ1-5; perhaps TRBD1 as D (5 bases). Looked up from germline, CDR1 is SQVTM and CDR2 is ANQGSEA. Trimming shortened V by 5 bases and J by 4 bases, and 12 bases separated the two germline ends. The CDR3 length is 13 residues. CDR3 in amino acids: CSVLVRGNQPQHF. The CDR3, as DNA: TGCAGCGTTCTTGTTAGGGGTAATCAGCCCCAGCATTTT.

CDR3 region: CASSRRSGGAGDTDTQYF. CDR3 bases: TGTGCCAGCAGCCGAAGAAGCGGGGGGGCGGGGGACACAGATACGCAGTATTTT. This rearrangement joins TRBV4-2 to TRBJ2-3, with TRBD2 identical over 10 bases. Germline assignment: CDR1 LGHNA and CDR2 YNFKEQ. J gave up 2 bases and V 4 bases, and 12 bases lay outside the gene matches. This CDR3 is built from 18 residues.

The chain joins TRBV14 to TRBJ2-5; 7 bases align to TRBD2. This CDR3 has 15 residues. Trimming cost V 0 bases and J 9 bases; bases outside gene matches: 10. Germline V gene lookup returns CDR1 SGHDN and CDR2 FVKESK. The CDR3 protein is CASSQDKQRDEAQYF. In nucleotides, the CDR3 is TGTGCCAGCAGCCAAGATAAACAGCGGGACGAGGCCCAGTACTTC.

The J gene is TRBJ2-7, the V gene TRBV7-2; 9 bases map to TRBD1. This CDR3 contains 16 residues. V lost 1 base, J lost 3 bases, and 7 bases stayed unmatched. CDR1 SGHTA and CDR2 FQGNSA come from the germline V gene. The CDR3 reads CASSLVGGQGGYEQYF. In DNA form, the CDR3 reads TGTGCCAGCAGCTTAGTCGGGGGACAGGGAGGCTACGAGCAGTACTTC.

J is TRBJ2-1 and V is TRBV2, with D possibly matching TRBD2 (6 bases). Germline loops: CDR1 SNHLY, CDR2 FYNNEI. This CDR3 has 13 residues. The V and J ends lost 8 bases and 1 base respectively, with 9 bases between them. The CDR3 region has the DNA TGTGCCAGCGTCGGGGGATCCTACAATGAGCAGTTCTTC. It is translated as CASVGGSYNEQFF.

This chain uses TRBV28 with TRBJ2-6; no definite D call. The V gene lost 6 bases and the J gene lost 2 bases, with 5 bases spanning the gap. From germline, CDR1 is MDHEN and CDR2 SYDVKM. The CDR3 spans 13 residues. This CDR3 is CASRFTGANVLTF. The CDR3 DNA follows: TGTGCCAGCAGGTTCACTGGGGCCAACGTCCTGACTTTC. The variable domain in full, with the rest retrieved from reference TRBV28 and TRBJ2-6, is DVKVTQSSRYLVKRTGEKVFLECVQDMDHENMFWYRQDPGLGLRLIYFSYDVKMKEKGDIPEGYSVSREKKERFSLILESASTNQTSMYLCASRFTGANVLTFGAGSRLTVL.

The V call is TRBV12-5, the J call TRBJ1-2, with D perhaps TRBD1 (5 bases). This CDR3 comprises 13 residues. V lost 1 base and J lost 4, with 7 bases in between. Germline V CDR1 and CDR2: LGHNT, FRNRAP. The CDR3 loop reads CASGLGRVYGYTF. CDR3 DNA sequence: TGTGCTAGTGGTTTGGGCAGGGTCTATGGCTACACCTTC. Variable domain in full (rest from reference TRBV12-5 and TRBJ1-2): DARVTQTPRHKVTEMGQEVTMRCQPILGHNTVFWYRQTMMQGLELLAYFRNRAPLDDSGMPKDRFSAEMPDATLATLKIQPSEPRDSAVYFCASGLGRVYGYTFGSGTRLTVV.

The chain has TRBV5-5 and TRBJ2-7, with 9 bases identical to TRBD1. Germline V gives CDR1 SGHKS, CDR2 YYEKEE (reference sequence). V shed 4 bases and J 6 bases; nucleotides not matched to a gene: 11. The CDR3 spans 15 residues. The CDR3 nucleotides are TGTGCCAGCAGCACGACCGGGACAGGGTGGGGCGAGCAGTACTTC. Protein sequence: CASSTTGTGWGEQYF.

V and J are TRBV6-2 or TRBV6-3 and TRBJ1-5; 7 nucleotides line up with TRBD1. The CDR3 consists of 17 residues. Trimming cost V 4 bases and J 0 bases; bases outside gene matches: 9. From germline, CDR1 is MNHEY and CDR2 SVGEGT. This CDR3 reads CASSLYRPGGSNQPQHF. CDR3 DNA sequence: TGTGCCAGCAGTTTATACAGGCCAGGGGGTAGCAATCAGCCCCAGCATTTT.

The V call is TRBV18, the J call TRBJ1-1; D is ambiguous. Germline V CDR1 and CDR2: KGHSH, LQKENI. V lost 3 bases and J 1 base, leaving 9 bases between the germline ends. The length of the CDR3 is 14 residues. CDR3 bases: TGTGCCAGCTCACCCTCGGTCGGGAACACTGAAGCTTTCTTT. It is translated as CASSPSVGNTEAFF. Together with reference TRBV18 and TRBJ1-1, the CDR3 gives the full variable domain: NAGVMQNPRHLVRRRGQEARLRCSPMKGHSHVYWYRQLPEEGLKFMVYLQKENIIDESGMPKERFSAEFPKEGPSILRIQQVVRGDSAAYFCASSPSVGNTEAFFGQGTRLTVV.

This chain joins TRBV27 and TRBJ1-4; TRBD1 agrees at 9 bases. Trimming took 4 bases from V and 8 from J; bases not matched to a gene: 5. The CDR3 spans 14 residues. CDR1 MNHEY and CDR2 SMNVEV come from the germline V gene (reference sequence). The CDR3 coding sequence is TGTGCCAGCAGTTCCACCGGGACAGGGGAAAAACTGTTTTTT. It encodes CASSSTGTGEKLFF.

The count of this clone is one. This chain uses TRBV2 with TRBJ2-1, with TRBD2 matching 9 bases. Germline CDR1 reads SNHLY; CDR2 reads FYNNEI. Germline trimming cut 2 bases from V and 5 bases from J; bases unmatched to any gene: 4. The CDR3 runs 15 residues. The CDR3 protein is CASSESSGADNEQFF. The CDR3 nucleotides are TGTGCCAGCAGTGAATCTAGCGGGGCAGACAATGAGCAGTTCTTC.

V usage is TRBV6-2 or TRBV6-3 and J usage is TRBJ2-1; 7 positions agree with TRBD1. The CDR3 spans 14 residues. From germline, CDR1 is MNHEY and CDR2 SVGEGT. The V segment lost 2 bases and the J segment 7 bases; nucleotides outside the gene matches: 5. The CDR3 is CASSYGTVPNEQFF. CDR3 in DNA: TGTGCCAGCAGTTACGGGACAGTCCCGAATGAGCAGTTCTTC.

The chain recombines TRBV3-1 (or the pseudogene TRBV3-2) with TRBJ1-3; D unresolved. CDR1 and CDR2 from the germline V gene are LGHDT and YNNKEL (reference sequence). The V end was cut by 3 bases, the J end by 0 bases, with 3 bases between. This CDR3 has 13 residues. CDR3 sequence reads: CASSHRSGNTIYF. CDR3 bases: TGTGCCAGCAGCCACCGCTCTGGAAACACCATATATTTT.

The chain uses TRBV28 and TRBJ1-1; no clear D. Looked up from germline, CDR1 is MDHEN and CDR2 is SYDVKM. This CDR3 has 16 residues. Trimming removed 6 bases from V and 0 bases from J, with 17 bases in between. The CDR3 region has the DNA TGTGCCAGCAGCGCATCTTACGCGGGAATGAACACTGAAGCTTTCTTT. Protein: CASSASYAGMNTEAFF.

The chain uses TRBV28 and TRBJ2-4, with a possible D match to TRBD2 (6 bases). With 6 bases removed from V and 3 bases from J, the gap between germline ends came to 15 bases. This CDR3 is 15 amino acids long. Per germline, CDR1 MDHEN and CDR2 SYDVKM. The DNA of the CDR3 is TGTGCCAGCAGACGGGCCGGGGGATACAAAAACATTCAGTACTTC. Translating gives CASRRAGGYKNIQYF.

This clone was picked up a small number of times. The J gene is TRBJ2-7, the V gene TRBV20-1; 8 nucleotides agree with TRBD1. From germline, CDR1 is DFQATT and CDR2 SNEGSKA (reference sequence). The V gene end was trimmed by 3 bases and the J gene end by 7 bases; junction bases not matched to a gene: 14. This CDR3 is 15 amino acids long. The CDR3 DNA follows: TGCAGTGCTAGTCGGTCGGCAGGGGGCCTTTGGGAGCAGTACTTC. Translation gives CSASRSAGGLWEQYF.

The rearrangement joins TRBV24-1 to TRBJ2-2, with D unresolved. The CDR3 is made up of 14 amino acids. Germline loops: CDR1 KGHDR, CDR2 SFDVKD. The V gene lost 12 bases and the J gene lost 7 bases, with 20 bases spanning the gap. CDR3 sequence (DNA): TGTGCCGCCCCGGCAGGTTCGTCTGGCGGGGAGCTGTTTTTT. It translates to CAAPAGSSGGELFF.

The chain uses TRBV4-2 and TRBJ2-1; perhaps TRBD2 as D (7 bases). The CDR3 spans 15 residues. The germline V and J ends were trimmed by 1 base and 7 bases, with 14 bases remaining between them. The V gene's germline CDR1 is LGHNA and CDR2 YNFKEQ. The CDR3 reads CASSQVGGAQNEQFF. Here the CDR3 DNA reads TGTGCCAGCAGCCAAGTGGGGGGGGCTCAGAATGAGCAGTTCTTC.